The 23 T cell receptor beta chains below all came from one sample that was sequenced in a study of blood T cell repertoires in COVID-19. TCRdb's copy holds only in-frame clones and misses some; the assay was immunoSEQ multiplex PCR. This table has about 160,000 clones, around 90% appearing once. Sequenced input: PBMCs or T cells enriched from blood (not recorded which). The receptors stem from a middle-aged woman who had been exposed to COVID-19.

This chain joins TRBV6-1 and TRBJ2-7; 11 bases align to TRBD2. The CDR3 totals 16 residues. CDR1 and CDR2 from the germline V gene are MNHNS and SASEGT. J gave up 6 bases and V 4 bases, and 11 bases lay outside the gene matches. CDR3 DNA sequence: TGTGCCAGCAGTGCACTCCCGACTAGCGGGATAGGCGAGCAGTACTTC. It is translated as CASSALPTSGIGEQYF.

The chain has TRBV25-1 and TRBJ2-7, with TRBD2 as a possible D gene (6 bases). The CDR3 length is 15 residues. Germline CDR1 is MGHDK and CDR2 is SYGVNS. Trimming pared 5 bases from V and 0 bases from J, leaving 14 bases between. Written as DNA, the CDR3 is TGTGCCAGCAGTAGTCCTAGCGCCTACTCCTACGAGCAGTACTTC. As protein: CASSSPSAYSYEQYF.

The chain has TRBV28 and TRBJ1-5; no definite D call. Trimming shortened V by 3 bases and J by 0 bases, and 12 bases separated the two germline ends. Germline V gene data show CDR1 as MDHEN and CDR2 as SYDVKM. The CDR3 contains 16 residues. This CDR3 reads CASSFYRRYSNQPQHF. CDR3 DNA: TGTGCCAGCAGTTTTTATCGCAGATATAGCAATCAGCCCCAGCATTTT.

The chain carries TRBV19 and TRBJ2-5; D is perhaps TRBD2 (5 bases). The V end was cut by 8 bases, the J end by 5 bases, with 21 bases between. This CDR3 is 15 amino acids long. Per the germline V gene, CDR1 is LNHDA and CDR2 is SQIVND (reference sequence). The CDR3 region is CASARTWESRETQYF. The CDR3 DNA reads as TGTGCCAGTGCCAGAACGTGGGAGAGCAGGGAGACCCAGTACTTC.

The rearrangement joins TRBV7-2 to TRBJ2-7; 10 nucleotides align to TRBD2. There are 15 residues in the CDR3. Germline V gene data show CDR1 as SGHTA and CDR2 as FQGNSA. V shed 3 bases and J 6 bases; nucleotides not matched to a gene: 8. For the CDR3, the DNA is TGTGCCAGCAGCTTGGGAGCGGGAGGGCCTAGCGAGCAGTACTTC. Protein sequence: CASSLGAGGPSEQYF.

V is TRBV21-1 and J is TRBJ1-2. TRBV21-1 is a pseudogene. CDR3 length: 12 amino acids. CDR3 DNA sequence: TGTGCCAACAGGTCCCTTTACTATGGCTACACCTTC. Residues: CANRSLYYGYTF.

The J gene is TRBJ2-7, the V gene TRBV5-4, with a possible D match to TRBD2 (6 bases). The CDR3 has 15 residues. CDR1 and CDR2 (germline): SGHNT, YYREEE (reference sequence). V was cut by 4 bases and J by 3 bases, with 17 bases left in between. In DNA, the CDR3 is TGTGCCAGCAGCCGGAGCGGGCTGGCTTTCTACGAGCAGTACTTC. Its protein product is CASSRSGLAFYEQYF.

This chain links TRBV7-2 with TRBJ2-7, with 12 bases fitting TRBD1. This CDR3 is 16 amino acids long. The germline gives CDR1 SGHTA, CDR2 FQGNSA. V shed 1 base and J 2 bases; nucleotides not matched to a gene: 3. DNA of the CDR3: TGTGCCAGCAGCTTAGAAGGGACAGGGGGCCCCTACGAGCAGTACTTC. Its translation is CASSLEGTGGPYEQYF.

This clone appeared a single time. The chain couples TRBV9 to TRBJ2-1; TRBD2 matches at 9 bases. The CDR3 contains 16 residues. Germline CDR1 and CDR2: SGDLS and YYNGEE. Trimming took 6 bases from V and 5 from J; bases not matched to a gene: 12. CDR3 sequence reads: CASTGSGSPLNNEQFF. DNA for the CDR3: TGTGCCAGCACCGGTAGCGGGAGTCCCCTTAACAATGAGCAGTTCTTC.

A single count supports this clone. The V gene is TRBV28, the J gene TRBJ2-7; the match to TRBD2 covers 7 bases. V lost 8 bases and J lost 0; bases outside the gene matches: 4. The length of the CDR3 is 13 residues. Germline V gene lookup returns CDR1 MDHEN and CDR2 SYDVKM. The CDR3 is CASLGGSSYEQYF. The CDR3 DNA sequence: TGTGCCAGCCTGGGGGGGAGCTCCTACGAGCAGTACTTC.

V is TRBV11-2 and J is TRBJ1-4, with unresolved D. Germline V lookup: CDR1 SGHAT, CDR2 FQNNGV. The CDR3 extends over 14 amino acids. The V and J ends lost 2 bases and 7 bases respectively, with 11 bases between them. The CDR3, as DNA: TGTGCCAGCAGCTTACGTAGGGAGAGTGAAAAACTGTTTTTT. It specifies CASSLRRESEKLFF.

The chain has TRBV6-6 and TRBJ1-2, with D tentatively TRBD1 (6 bases). The germline V gene encodes CDR1 MNHNY and CDR2 SVGAGI (reference sequence). The CDR3 extends over 15 amino acids. Trimming left V 5 bases short and J 7 bases short, with 20 bases between. This CDR3 is CASSKLNGGDTGYTF. In nucleotides, the CDR3 is TGTGCCAGCAGTAAGCTAAACGGGGGGGACACTGGCTACACCTTC.

DNA of the CDR3: TGCGCCAGCAGCCCGGTCGGTTTTACAGGGGGCCATGGCTACACCTTC. Protein product: CASSPVGFTGGHGYTF. This chain joins TRBV5-1 and TRBJ1-2; TRBD1 aligns across 9 bases. The CDR3 is made up of 16 amino acids. J gave up 6 bases and V 4 bases, and 13 bases lay outside the gene matches. Looked up from germline, CDR1 is SGHRS and CDR2 is YFSETQ. Full variable domain (missing parts from reference TRBV5-1 and TRBJ1-2): KAGVTQTPRYLIKTRGQQVTLSCSPISGHRSVSWYQQTPGQGLQFLFEYFSETQRNKGNFPGRFSGRQFSNSRSEMNVSTLELGDSALYLCASSPVGFTGGHGYTFGSGTRLTVV.

This clone was seen just once. The rearrangement links TRBV12-3 or TRBV12-4 to TRBJ1-4, with TRBD1 matching 8 bases. The CDR3 has 13 residues. V lost 5 bases to trimming and J lost 8 bases; unmatched junction nucleotides: 4. CDR3 sequence (DNA): TGTGCCAGCAGTACCGGGACAGGAGAAAAACTGTTTTTT. This translates into CASSTGTGEKLFF.

The genes are TRBV18 and TRBJ2-7; D is perhaps TRBD1 (5 bases). Trimming shortened V by 6 bases and J by 7 bases, and 22 bases separated the two germline ends. This CDR3 has 15 residues. The germline V gene encodes CDR1 KGHSH and CDR2 LQKENI. The CDR3 spells CASSRTTGAIGEQYF. In DNA form, the CDR3 reads TGTGCCAGCTCGCGAACGACTGGGGCGATAGGGGAGCAGTACTTC.

This clone turned up a few times. The chain employs TRBV5-1 and TRBJ2-1, with D possibly being TRBD2 (6 bases). The CDR3 runs 15 residues. CDR1 and CDR2 (germline): SGHRS, YFSETQ. The germline V and J ends were trimmed by 1 base and 5 bases, with 13 bases remaining between them. CDR3: CASSLLGLVDNEQFF. The CDR3 bases are TGCGCCAGCAGCTTGTTGGGACTGGTAGACAATGAGCAGTTCTTC.

This chain uses TRBV6-4 with TRBJ1-5; the match to TRBD1 covers 9 bases. This CDR3 contains 14 residues. Germline V gene lookup returns CDR1 MRHNA and CDR2 SNTAGT. Trimming took 5 bases from V and 8 from J; bases not matched to a gene: 7. The CDR3 sequence is CASSKGQGIEPQHF. The DNA of the CDR3 is TGTGCCAGCAGTAAGGGACAGGGTATAGAGCCCCAGCATTTT.

V and J are TRBV4-1 and TRBJ2-1; tentative D call: TRBD2 (6 bases). The ends were cut back, 5 bases at V and 9 bases at J, with 11 bases in the middle. CDR3 size: 12 residues. In germline, CDR1 is MGHRA, CDR2 YSYEKL. The CDR3 reads CASSYQGGEQFF. CDR3 coding DNA: TGCGCCAGCAGCTATCAGGGAGGTGAGCAGTTCTTC.

This chain uses TRBV9 with TRBJ2-7, with TRBD1 as a possible D gene (6 bases). The germline V and J ends were trimmed by 3 bases and 3 bases, with 10 bases remaining between them. Germline V gene sequence: CDR1 SGDLS, CDR2 YYNGEE. The CDR3 has 13 residues. As DNA, the CDR3 is TGTGCCAGCAGCGCATCAGGGGACTACGAGCAGTACTTC. Protein product: CASSASGDYEQYF. Supplemented by reference TRBV9 and TRBJ2-7, the full variable domain reads DSGVTQTPKHLITATGQRVTLRCSPRSGDLSVYWYQQSLDQGLQFLIQYYNGEERAKGNILERFSAQQFPDLHSELNLSSLELGDSALYFCASSASGDYEQYFGPGTRLTVT.

The chain recombines TRBV19 with TRBJ1-2, with 9 bases lining up with TRBD1. V lost 6 bases and J lost 3; bases outside the gene matches: 2. CDR1 and CDR2 (germline): LNHDA, SQIVND (reference sequence). The CDR3 runs 13 residues. CDR3 DNA: TGTGCCAGTAGGTGGACAGGGGACTATGGCTACACCTTC. Its protein product is CASRWTGDYGYTF.

This clone was seen a single time. The chain links TRBV28 to TRBJ1-4; 9 bases fit TRBD1. The junction had 5 bases not matched to a gene; V was cut back by 4 bases and J by 8 bases. The CDR3 sequence is 14 residues long. CDR1 and CDR2 (germline): MDHEN, SYDVKM. The DNA for the CDR3 is TGTGCCAGCAGTTCATGGACAGGGGCGGAAAAACTGTTTTTT. Translating it yields CASSSWTGAEKLFF. The full variable domain, with the rest looked up from reference TRBV28 and TRBJ1-4, is DVKVTQSSRYLVKRTGEKVFLECVQDMDHENMFWYRQDPGLGLRLIYFSYDVKMKEKGDIPEGYSVSREKKERFSLILESASTNQTSMYLCASSSWTGAEKLFFGSGTQLSVL.

This chain joins TRBV7-3 and TRBJ2-2; 12 positions agree with TRBD2. Germline V gives CDR1 SGHTA, CDR2 FQGTGA. This CDR3 spans 16 amino acids. V gave up 5 bases and J gave up 6 bases; unmatched junction bases: 7. CDR3 DNA sequence: TGTGCCAGCAGCAAGACTAGCGGGGGCTCTTCCGGGGAGCTGTTTTTT. Translating it yields CASSKTSGGSSGELFF.

The CDR3 spells CASSVGQVKQFF. For the CDR3, the DNA is TGTGCCAGCAGCGTTGGACAGGTAAAGCAGTTCTTC. This chain connects TRBV28 to TRBJ2-1, with 7 bases aligning to TRBD1. Trimming cost V 6 bases and J 11 bases; bases outside gene matches: 7. The CDR3 extends over 12 amino acids. Germline values: CDR1 MDHEN, CDR2 SYDVKM.